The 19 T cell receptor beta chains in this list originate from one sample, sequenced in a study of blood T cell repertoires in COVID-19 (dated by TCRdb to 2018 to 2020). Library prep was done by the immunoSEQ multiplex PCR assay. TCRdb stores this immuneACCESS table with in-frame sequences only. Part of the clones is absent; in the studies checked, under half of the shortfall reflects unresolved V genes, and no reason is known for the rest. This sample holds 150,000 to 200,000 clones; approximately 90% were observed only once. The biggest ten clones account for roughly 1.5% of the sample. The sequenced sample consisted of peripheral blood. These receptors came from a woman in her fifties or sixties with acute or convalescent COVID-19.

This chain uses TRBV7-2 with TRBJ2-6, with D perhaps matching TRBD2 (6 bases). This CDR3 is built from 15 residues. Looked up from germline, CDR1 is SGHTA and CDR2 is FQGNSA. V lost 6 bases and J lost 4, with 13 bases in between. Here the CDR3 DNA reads TGTGCCAGCAGTTTCACTAGCTCCGGGGCCAACGTCCTGACTTTC. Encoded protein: CASSFTSSGANVLTF.

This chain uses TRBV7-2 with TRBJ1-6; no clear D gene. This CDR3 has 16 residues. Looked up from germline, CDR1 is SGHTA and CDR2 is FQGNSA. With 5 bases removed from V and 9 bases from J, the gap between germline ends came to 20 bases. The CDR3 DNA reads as TGTGCCAGCAGCCCTAGCCTCGGGGATCGGGGTTCACCCCTCCACTTT. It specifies CASSPSLGDRGSPLHF.

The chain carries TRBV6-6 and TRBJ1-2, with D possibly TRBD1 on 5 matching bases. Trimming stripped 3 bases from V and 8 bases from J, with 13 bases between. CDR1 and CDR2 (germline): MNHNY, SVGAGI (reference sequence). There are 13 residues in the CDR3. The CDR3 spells CASSYRQGDGYTF. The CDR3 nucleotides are TGTGCCAGCAGTTATAGGCAGGGCGACGGCTACACCTTC.

Here the CDR3 reads CASSLFRTSGIKGETQYF. The CDR3 DNA sequence: TGTGCCAGCAGCTTATTCCGGACTAGCGGGATCAAGGGAGAGACCCAGTACTTC. The chain recombines TRBV13 with TRBJ2-5; 12 bases are a match to TRBD2. Germline CDR1 and CDR2: PRHDT and FYEKMQ (reference sequence). The ends lost 2 bases at V and 4 bases at J; junction bases unmatched: 11. This CDR3 spans 18 amino acids.

For the CDR3, the DNA is TGCGCCAGCAGCTTGGGGGACAGGGATACCGGGGAGCTGTTTTTT. Its translation: CASSLGDRDTGELFF. The V and J genes are TRBV5-1 and TRBJ2-2, with 9 bases that match TRBD1. The CDR3 contains 15 residues. CDR1 is SGHRS, CDR2 YFSETQ, per germline. The V and J ends lost 0 bases and 5 bases, in that order; junction bases with no gene match: 2.

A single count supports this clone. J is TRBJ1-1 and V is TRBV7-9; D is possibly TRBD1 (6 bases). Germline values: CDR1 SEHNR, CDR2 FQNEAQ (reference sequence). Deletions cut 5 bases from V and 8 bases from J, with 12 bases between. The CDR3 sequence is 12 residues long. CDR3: CASSLSDREAFF. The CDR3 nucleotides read TGTGCCAGCAGCCTGAGTGACAGGGAAGCTTTCTTT.

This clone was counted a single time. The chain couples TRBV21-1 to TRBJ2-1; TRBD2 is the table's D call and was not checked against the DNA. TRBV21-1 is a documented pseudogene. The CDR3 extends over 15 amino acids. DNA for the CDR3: TGTGCCAGGAAAGGTAGGGGACTAGCGACCAATGAGCAGTTCTTC. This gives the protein CARKGRGLATNEQFF.

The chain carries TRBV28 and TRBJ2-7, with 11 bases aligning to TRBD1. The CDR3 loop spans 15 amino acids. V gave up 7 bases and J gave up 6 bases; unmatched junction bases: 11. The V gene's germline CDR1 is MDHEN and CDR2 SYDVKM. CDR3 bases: TGTGCCAGCACAAGTCCCGGGACAGGGGGTTTCGAGCAGTACTTC. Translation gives CASTSPGTGGFEQYF.

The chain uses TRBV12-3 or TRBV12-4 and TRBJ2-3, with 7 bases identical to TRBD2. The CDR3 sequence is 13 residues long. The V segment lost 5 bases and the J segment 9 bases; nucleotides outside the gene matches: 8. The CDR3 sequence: CASSPDWRGTQYF. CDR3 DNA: TGTGCCAGCAGTCCGGACTGGCGGGGGACGCAGTATTTT.

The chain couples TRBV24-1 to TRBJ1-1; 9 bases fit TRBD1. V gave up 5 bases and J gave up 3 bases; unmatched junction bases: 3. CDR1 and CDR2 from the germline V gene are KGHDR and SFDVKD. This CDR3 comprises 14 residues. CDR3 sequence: CATSGTGEYTEAFF. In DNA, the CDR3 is TGTGCCACCAGTGGGACAGGGGAATACACTGAAGCTTTCTTT.

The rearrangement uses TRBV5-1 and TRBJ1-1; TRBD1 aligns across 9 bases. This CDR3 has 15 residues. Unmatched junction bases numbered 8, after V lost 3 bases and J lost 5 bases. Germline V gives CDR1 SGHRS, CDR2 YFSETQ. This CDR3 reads CASSSRDRVWTEAFF. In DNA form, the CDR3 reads TGCGCCAGCAGCTCCCGGGACAGGGTATGGACTGAAGCTTTCTTT.

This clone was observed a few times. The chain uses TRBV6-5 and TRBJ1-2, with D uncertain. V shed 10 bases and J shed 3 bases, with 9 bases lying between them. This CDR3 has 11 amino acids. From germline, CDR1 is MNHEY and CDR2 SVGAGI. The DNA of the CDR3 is TGTGCCATATCAGAGGACTATGGCTACACCTTC. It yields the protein CAISEDYGYTF.

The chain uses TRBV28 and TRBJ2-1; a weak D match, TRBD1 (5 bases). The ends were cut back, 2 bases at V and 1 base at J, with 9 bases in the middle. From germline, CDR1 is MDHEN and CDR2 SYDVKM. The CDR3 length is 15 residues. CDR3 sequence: CASSLGAVSYNEQFF. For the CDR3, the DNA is TGTGCCAGCAGTTTAGGGGCAGTATCCTACAATGAGCAGTTCTTC. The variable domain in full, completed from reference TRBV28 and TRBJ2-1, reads DVKVTQSSRYLVKRTGEKVFLECVQDMDHENMFWYRQDPGLGLRLIYFSYDVKMKEKGDIPEGYSVSREKKERFSLILESASTNQTSMYLCASSLGAVSYNEQFFGPGTRLTVL.

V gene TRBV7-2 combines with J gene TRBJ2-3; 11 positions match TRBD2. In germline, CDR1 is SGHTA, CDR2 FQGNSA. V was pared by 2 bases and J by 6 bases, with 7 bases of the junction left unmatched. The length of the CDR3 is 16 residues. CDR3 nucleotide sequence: TGTGCCAGCAGCTTAACTAGCGGGGGCTTAGGGGATACGCAGTATTTT. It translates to CASSLTSGGLGDTQYF.

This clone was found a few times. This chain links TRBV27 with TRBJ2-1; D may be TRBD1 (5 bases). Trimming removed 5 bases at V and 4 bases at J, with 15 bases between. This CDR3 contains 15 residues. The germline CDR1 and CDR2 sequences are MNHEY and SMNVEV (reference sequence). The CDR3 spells CASSPSWTPYNEQFF. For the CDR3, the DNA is TGTGCCAGCAGTCCTTCCTGGACACCTTACAATGAGCAGTTCTTC.

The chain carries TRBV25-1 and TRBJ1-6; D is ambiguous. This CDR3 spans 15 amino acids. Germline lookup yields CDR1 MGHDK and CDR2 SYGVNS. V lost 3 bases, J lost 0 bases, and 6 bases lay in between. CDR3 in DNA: TGTGCCAGCAGTGATACAGACTCCTATAATTCACCCCTCCACTTT. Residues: CASSDTDSYNSPLHF.

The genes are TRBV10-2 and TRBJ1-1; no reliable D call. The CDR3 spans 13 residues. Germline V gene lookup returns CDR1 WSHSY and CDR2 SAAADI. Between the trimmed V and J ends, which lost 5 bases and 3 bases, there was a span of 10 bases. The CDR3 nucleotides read TGCGCCAGCAGTATCCGGGGAGACACTGAAGCTTTCTTT. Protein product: CASSIRGDTEAFF.

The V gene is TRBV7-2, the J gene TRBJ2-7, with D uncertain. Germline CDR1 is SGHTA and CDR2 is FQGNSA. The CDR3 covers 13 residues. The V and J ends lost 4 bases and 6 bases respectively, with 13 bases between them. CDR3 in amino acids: CASSSHQRLEQYF. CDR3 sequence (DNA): TGTGCCAGCAGCTCCCACCAGAGGCTCGAGCAGTACTTC. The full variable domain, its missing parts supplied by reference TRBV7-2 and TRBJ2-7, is GAGVSQSPSNKVTEKGKDVELRCDPISGHTALYWYRQSLGQGLEFLIYFQGNSAPDKSGLPSDRFSAERTGGSVSTLTIQRTQQEDSAVYLCASSSHQRLEQYFGPGTRLTVT.

The CDR3 here is CASSQVGLPSTDTQYF. DNA for the CDR3: TGCGCCAGCAGCCAGGTGGGACTACCTAGCACAGATACGCAGTATTTT. J is TRBJ2-3 and V is TRBV4-3; 7 nucleotides align to TRBD2. Germline assignment: CDR1 LGHNA and CDR2 YSLEER. The V segment lost 3 bases and the J segment 0 bases; nucleotides outside the gene matches: 6. CDR3 length: 16 residues.